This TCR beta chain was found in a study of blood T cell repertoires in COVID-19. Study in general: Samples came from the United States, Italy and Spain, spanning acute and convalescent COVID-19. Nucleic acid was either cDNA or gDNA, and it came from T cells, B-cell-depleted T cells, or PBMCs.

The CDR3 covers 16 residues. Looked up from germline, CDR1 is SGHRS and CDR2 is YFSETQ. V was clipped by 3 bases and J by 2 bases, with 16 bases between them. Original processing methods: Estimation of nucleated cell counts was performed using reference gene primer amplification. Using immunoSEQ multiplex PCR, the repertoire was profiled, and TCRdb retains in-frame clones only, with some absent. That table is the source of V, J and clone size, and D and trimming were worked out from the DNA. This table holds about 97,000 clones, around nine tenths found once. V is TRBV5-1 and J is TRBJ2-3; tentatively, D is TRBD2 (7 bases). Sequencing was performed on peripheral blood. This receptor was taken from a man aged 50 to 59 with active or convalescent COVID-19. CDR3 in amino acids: CASSSKGGPTTDTQYF. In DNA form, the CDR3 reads TGCGCCAGCAGCTCTAAGGGGGGGCCTACCACAGATACGCAGTATTTT. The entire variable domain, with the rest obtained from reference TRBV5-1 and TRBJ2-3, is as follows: KAGVTQTPRYLIKTRGQQVTLSCSPISGHRSVSWYQQTPGQGLQFLFEYFSETQRNKGNFPGRFSGRQFSNSRSEMNVSTLELGDSALYLCASSSKGGPTTDTQYFGPGTRLTVL.